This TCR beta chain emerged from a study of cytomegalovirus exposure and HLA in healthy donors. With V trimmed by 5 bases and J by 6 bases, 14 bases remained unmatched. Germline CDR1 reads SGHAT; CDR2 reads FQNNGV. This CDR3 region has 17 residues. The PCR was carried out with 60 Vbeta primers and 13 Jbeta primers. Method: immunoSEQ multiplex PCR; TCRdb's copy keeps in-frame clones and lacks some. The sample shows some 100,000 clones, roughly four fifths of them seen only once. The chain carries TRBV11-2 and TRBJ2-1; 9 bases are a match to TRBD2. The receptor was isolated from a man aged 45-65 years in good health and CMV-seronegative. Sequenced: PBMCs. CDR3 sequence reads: CASSINWAGGGGNEQFF. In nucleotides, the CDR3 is TGTGCCAGCAGCATAAACTGGGCGGGAGGGGGTGGCAATGAGCAGTTCTTC.